The 13 T cell receptor beta chains in this list originate from one sample, sequenced in a study of CD8 T cells in ankylosing spondylitis. Broader study findings: Blood from ankylosing spondylitis patients appeared to carry a characteristic roughly 8-variant TCR beta motif.

Their recognized antigens are unknown. Via MiXCR, TCRdb re-called the 5' RACE reads, giving one row per CDR3 protein. Among 200,000 to 250,000 distinct CDR3 sequences listed, 7% to 8% were seen once. Sequenced input: blood, either unsorted or a sorted T cell fraction (not recorded which). These receptors all stem from a male donor with ankylosing spondylitis.

This clonotype was detected many times. The J gene is TRBJ2-3, the V gene TRBV12-3 or TRBV12-4, with D possibly matching TRBD2 (6 bases). The CDR3 consists of 18 residues. V was cut by 0 bases and J by 2 bases, with 18 bases left in between. CDR3 region: CASSLAPDPGVNTDTQYF. DNA for the CDR3: TGTGCCAGCAGTTTAGCGCCCGACCCGGGAGTGAACACAGATACGCAGTATTTT.

This clonotype appeared many times. This rearrangement joins TRBV21-1 to TRBJ2-3; TRBD1, as called in the table, went unchecked against the DNA. TRBV21-1 is shown as a pseudogene. The CDR3 length is 17 residues. The DNA of the CDR3 is TGTGCCAGCAGATGTTTCAAACAGGGGATGAAGCCAGATACGCAGTATTTT. Protein: CASRCFKQGMKPDTQYF.

The sample holds many counts of this clonotype. This chain uses TRBV7-2 with TRBJ2-7; 7 bases map to TRBD1. V gave up 3 bases and J gave up 6 bases; unmatched junction bases: 11. The CDR3 consists of 15 residues. Germline V gene sequence: CDR1 SGHTA, CDR2 FQGNSA. The CDR3 coding sequence is TGTGCCAGCAGCTTGCAGACAGGGTTCAGGGGCGAGCAGTACTTC. It yields the protein CASSLQTGFRGEQYF.

Notes on this clonotype: Given a much more abundant clone one base away, this may be a read error. The rearrangement links TRBV28 to TRBJ2-1, with D uncertain. The germline V gene has CDR1 MDHEN and CDR2 SYDVKM. CDR3 length: 15 residues. CDR3 amino acids: CASSPSLRAYNQQFF. For the CDR3, the DNA is TGTGCCAGCAGTCCCTCCCTTAGGGCCTACAATCAGCAGTTCTTC.

This clonotype was counted at least ten times. This chain joins TRBV6-4 and TRBJ1-5; D unclear. CDR1 and CDR2 (germline): MRHNA, SNTAGT. The length of the CDR3 is 16 residues. The V end lost 2 bases, the J end lost 0 bases, and 11 bases lay between the germline ends. The CDR3 DNA reads TGTGCCAGCAGTGACGGCCCTGGGTATAGCAATCAGCCCCAGCATTTT. It specifies CASSDGPGYSNQPQHF.

This clonotype showed up many times. The chain couples TRBV4-3 to TRBJ2-7; D unclear. Trimming shortened V by 0 bases and J by 2 bases, and 8 bases separated the two germline ends. The CDR3 has 14 residues. Germline-derived CDR1 and CDR2 are LGHNA and YSLEER. CDR3 sequence reads: CASSQDVITYEQYF. DNA for the CDR3: TGCGCCAGCAGCCAAGATGTCATTACCTACGAGCAGTACTTC.

The V and J genes are TRBV27 and TRBJ1-1, with a tentative D call TRBD1 (5 bases). With 4 bases removed from V and 6 bases from J, the gap between germline ends came to 12 bases. The CDR3 has 13 residues. Germline V gene lookup returns CDR1 MNHEY and CDR2 SMNVEV (reference sequence). This CDR3 is CASSSRDSPEAFF. The DNA for the CDR3 is TGTGCCAGCAGTTCCAGGGATAGTCCTGAAGCTTTCTTT.

This clonotype was recorded at least ten times. V is TRBV4-2 and J is TRBJ1-2; TRBD1 agrees at 9 bases. The CDR3 is 15 amino acids. CDR1 and CDR2 (germline): LGHNA, YNFKEQ. The V segment lost 4 bases and the J segment 4 bases; nucleotides outside the gene matches: 7. The CDR3 loop is CASSPRTGDSYGYTF. CDR3 DNA sequence: TGTGCCAGCAGCCCCCGGACAGGGGATTCCTATGGCTACACCTTC.

Ten or more counts support this clonotype. The chain couples TRBV9 to TRBJ2-1, with TRBD2 matching over 9 bases. Trimming at V came to 2 bases and at J to 7 bases, leaving 7 bases not matched to a gene. The CDR3 runs to 15 residues. Germline CDR1 and CDR2: SGDLS and YYNGEE. The CDR3 is CASSVSGGPGNEQFF. In nucleotides, the CDR3 is TGTGCCAGCAGCGTGAGCGGGGGGCCGGGGAATGAGCAGTTCTTC.

This clonotype was observed at least ten times. This chain uses TRBV12-3 or TRBV12-4 with TRBJ1-1; unclear D gene. The CDR3 is 11 amino acids. V was clipped by 3 bases and J by 10 bases, with 9 bases between them. CDR3 bases: TGTGCCAGCAGTTTGAGTACATCAGCTTTCTTT. Its protein product is CASSLSTSAFF.

The table lists this clonotype with many counts. This chain links TRBV2 with TRBJ2-1; 11 bases line up with TRBD2. The CDR3 has 13 amino acids. Trimming took 6 bases from V and 9 from J; bases not matched to a gene: 4. CDR1 and CDR2 from the germline V gene are SNHLY and FYNNEI. The CDR3, as DNA: TGTGCCAGCAGATTAGCGGGAGGGCCTGAGCAGTTCTTC. It encodes CASRLAGGPEQFF.

The V gene is TRBV6-5, the J gene TRBJ1-2, with D possibly TRBD1 on 6 matching bases. V shed 4 bases and J shed 8 bases, with 20 bases lying between them. This CDR3 is 15 amino acids long. The V gene's germline CDR1 is MNHEY and CDR2 SVGAGI. The CDR3 bases are TGTGCCAGCAGTTTCGACAGGTCCGGGTGGTGGGGCTACACCTTC. Translating it yields CASSFDRSGWWGYTF.

This clonotype was counted many times. This chain joins TRBV9 and TRBJ1-5, with TRBD1 matching 10 bases. CDR3 length equals 15 residues. V lost 3 bases and J lost 3; bases outside the gene matches: 3. Germline V gene lookup returns CDR1 SGDLS and CDR2 YYNGEE. The CDR3 spells CASSGGTGVNQPQHF. The DNA of the CDR3 is TGTGCCAGCAGCGGAGGGACAGGGGTCAATCAGCCCCAGCATTTT. Full variable domain (outside the CDR3, taken from reference TRBV9 and TRBJ1-5): DSGVTQTPKHLITATGQRVTLRCSPRSGDLSVYWYQQSLDQGLQFLIQYYNGEERAKGNILERFSAQQFPDLHSELNLSSLELGDSALYFCASSGGTGVNQPQHFGDGTRLSIL.